The 28 T cell receptor beta chains in this list originate from one sample, sequenced in a study of blood T cell repertoires in COVID-19. TCRdb's table, derived via immunoSEQ multiplex PCR, lists solely in-frame clones and lacks some. Found here are roughly 34,000 clones, 90% of them singletons; the top ten hold approximately 19%. The sample taken for sequencing was peripheral blood. The receptors stem from a man at least 80 years old with acute or convalescent COVID-19.

Written as DNA, the CDR3 is TGTGCCAGCTCTTCGAGGGGGACCTCCTACAATGAGCAGTTCTTC. Protein: CASSSRGTSYNEQFF. This chain links TRBV18 with TRBJ2-1, with D possibly being TRBD1 (6 bases). Deletions cut 6 bases from V and 0 bases from J, with 12 bases between. Germline V gives CDR1 KGHSH, CDR2 LQKENI. This CDR3 has 15 residues.

As for this clone: The DNA is omitted, as the CDR3 cannot be located on it reliably, and the CDR3 follows TCRdb's listing. The chain joins TRBV27 to TRBJ1-2; the table gives TRBD1 as D, unverified against the DNA. The CDR3 is 13 residues long, ends included. CDR1 and CDR2 (germline): MNHEY, SMNVEV (reference sequence). CDR3 sequence: CASSSSTGYGYTF.

For the CDR3, the DNA is TGTGCCAGCCGAGTCGACACTGAAGCTTTCTTT. Encoded protein: CASRVDTEAFF. The rearrangement uses TRBV18 and TRBJ1-1, with D hard to call. CDR3 size: 11 residues. V dropped 8 bases and J dropped 3 bases, with 7 bases sitting between them. Germline CDR1 is KGHSH and CDR2 is LQKENI.

The CDR3 DNA is TGTGCCAGCAGCTTAAGCGGGTGGGGGACCACTGAAGCTTTCTTT. Translating gives CASSLSGWGTTEAFF. The V gene is TRBV7-9, the J gene TRBJ1-1; D perhaps matches TRBD1 (5 bases). This CDR3 is built from 15 residues. Trimming took off 2 bases at V and 4 bases at J, with 14 bases between the two ends. The germline V gene has CDR1 SEHNR and CDR2 FQNEAQ (reference sequence).

The chain recombines TRBV27 with TRBJ2-3; possible D gene TRBD1, 5 bases. CDR3 length equals 17 residues. Trimming took 6 bases from V and 0 from J, leaving 19 bases between them. The germline CDR1 and CDR2 sequences are MNHEY and SMNVEV (reference sequence). Here the CDR3 reads CASSGRVNPTSTDTQYF. In DNA, the CDR3 is TGTGCCAGCAGCGGCAGGGTTAACCCCACCAGCACAGATACGCAGTATTTT.

The rearrangement joins TRBV5-4 to TRBJ1-2, with a weak D call TRBD1 (6 bases). CDR1 and CDR2 from the germline V gene are SGHNT and YYREEE (reference sequence). The V gene lost 4 bases and the J gene lost 2 bases, with 12 bases spanning the gap. CDR3 size: 14 residues. CDR3 DNA: TGTGCCAGCAGCCTTGACAGGTTCAACTATGGCTACACCTTC. Translated: CASSLDRFNYGYTF.

The CDR3 loop reads CASRGSGQPQETQYF. In DNA, the CDR3 is TGCGCCAGCAGGGGGTCGGGACAACCCCAAGAGACCCAGTACTTC. The chain recombines TRBV5-1 with TRBJ2-5; tentatively, D is TRBD1 (6 bases). Per the germline V gene, CDR1 is SGHRS and CDR2 is YFSETQ. Deletions cut 5 bases from V and 1 base from J, with 15 bases between. The CDR3 has 15 amino acids.

The chain couples TRBV7-2 to TRBJ2-2; 7 bases fit TRBD2. With 5 bases clipped from V and 1 base from J, the junction kept 7 bases outside the gene matches. Per the germline V gene, CDR1 is SGHTA and CDR2 is FQGNSA. The length of the CDR3 is 16 residues. The CDR3: CASSTRGGGNTGELFF. The CDR3 DNA follows: TGTGCCAGCAGCACCCGGGGCGGGGGGAACACCGGGGAGCTGTTTTTT.

This clone occurred once. The CDR3 coding sequence is TGCGCCAGCAGCTTGTCCCCGGGATCCGCCGATCAGCCCCAGCATTTT. Its translation is CASSLSPGSADQPQHF. The rearrangement joins TRBV5-1 to TRBJ1-5; D not certain. The CDR3 extends over 16 amino acids. Germline V lookup: CDR1 SGHRS, CDR2 YFSETQ. V lost 1 base and J 5 bases, leaving 16 bases between the germline ends.

The chain employs TRBV30 and TRBJ1-2, with D tentatively TRBD1 (5 bases). The CDR3 totals 15 residues. Germline lookup yields CDR1 GTSNPN and CDR2 SVGIG (reference sequence). Trimming shortened V by 0 bases and J by 5 bases, and 16 bases separated the two germline ends. The CDR3 protein is CAWSVDGRGGYGYTF. The CDR3 bases are TGTGCCTGGAGTGTAGACGGTCGGGGGGGTTATGGCTACACCTTC.

V is TRBV6-5 and J is TRBJ2-1; TRBD1 matches at 10 bases. Germline V gene sequence: CDR1 MNHEY, CDR2 SVGAGI. This CDR3 spans 15 amino acids. Unmatched junction bases numbered 3, after V lost 5 bases and J lost 2 bases. DNA for the CDR3: TGTGCCAGCAGTCCCGGGACAGGGGCCTACAATGAGCAGTTCTTC. Translating it yields CASSPGTGAYNEQFF.

This clone has just a few counts. This chain connects TRBV6-1 to TRBJ1-2; 9 bases are a match to TRBD1. Germline V gives CDR1 MNHNS, CDR2 SASEGT. There are 15 residues in the CDR3. The V segment lost 2 bases and the J segment 4 bases; nucleotides outside the gene matches: 5. The CDR3 region is CASSESGQGTYGYTF. In DNA, the CDR3 is TGTGCCAGCAGTGAATCAGGACAGGGGACCTATGGCTACACCTTC.

The chain joins TRBV30 to TRBJ2-1; no clear D gene. The V gene lost 1 base and the J gene lost 0 bases, with 13 bases spanning the gap. Germline V gives CDR1 GTSNPN, CDR2 SVGIG (reference sequence). The CDR3 is 16 residues long. The CDR3 DNA sequence: TGTGCCTGGAGTGGAATGGGCGTGAACTCCTACAATGAGCAGTTCTTC. It encodes CAWSGMGVNSYNEQFF.

This clone was counted once. The V call is TRBV6-4, the J call TRBJ2-7; 9 positions match TRBD2. The CDR3 runs 15 residues. The V and J ends lost 4 bases and 2 bases, in that order; junction bases with no gene match: 6. The germline V gene has CDR1 MRHNA and CDR2 SNTAGT. CDR3 DNA sequence: TGTGCCAGCAGTGTTAGCGGGAGACCCCCCTACGAGCAGTACTTC. The encoded protein is CASSVSGRPPYEQYF.

The chain links TRBV7-9 to TRBJ1-5; 12 bases map to TRBD1. Trimming removed 1 base from V and 9 bases from J; junction bases left unmatched: 10. This CDR3 has 17 residues. Germline V gene data show CDR1 as SEHNR and CDR2 as FQNEAQ (reference sequence). The CDR3 DNA reads TGTGCCAGCAGCTTAGGCGGGGGACAGGGGGCCACGGGGCCCCAGCATTTT. It encodes CASSLGGGQGATGPQHF. The variable domain in full, completed from reference TRBV7-9 and TRBJ1-5, reads DTGVSQNPRHKITKRGQNVTFRCDPISEHNRLYWYRQTLGQGPEFLTYFQNEAQLEKSRLLSDRFSAERPKGSFSTLEIQRTEQGDSAMYLCASSLGGGQGATGPQHFGDGTRLSIL.

The V gene is TRBV4-1, the J gene TRBJ1-2; the D gene is possibly TRBD1 (6 bases). Germline CDR1 reads MGHRA; CDR2 reads YSYEKL. V was clipped by 0 bases and J by 5 bases, with 13 bases between them. The CDR3 is 15 residues long. The CDR3 coding sequence is TGCGCCAGCAGCCAAGATTGGGGGCAGGGATATGGCTACACCTTC. Its protein product is CASSQDWGQGYGYTF.

The chain couples TRBV6-5 to TRBJ1-2, with no clear D. The CDR3 is 14 residues long. V shed 6 bases and J shed 2 bases, with 13 bases lying between them. The germline CDR1 and CDR2 sequences are MNHEY and SVGAGI. CDR3 DNA sequence: TGTGCCAGCAGCGAGTACAGCCTAAACTATGGCTACACCTTC. It codes for CASSEYSLNYGYTF.

This chain connects TRBV28 to TRBJ2-3; TRBD2 matches 15 bases. The ends lost 5 bases at V and 0 bases at J; junction bases unmatched: 9. The CDR3 is 19 amino acids. Looked up from germline, CDR1 is MDHEN and CDR2 is SYDVKM. This CDR3 reads CASSPYPGLAGGSTDTQYF. The CDR3 coding sequence is TGTGCCAGCAGTCCCTACCCGGGACTAGCGGGGGGAAGCACAGATACGCAGTATTTT.

This sequence joins TRBV29-1 and TRBJ1-1; D unresolved. From germline, CDR1 is SQVTM and CDR2 ANQGSEA. V lost 6 bases and J lost 4, with 15 bases in between. The length of the CDR3 is 13 residues. DNA of the CDR3: TGCAGCGTCGCCGCGGCCCAGAGCACTGAAGCTTTCTTT. Amino acid sequence: CSVAAAQSTEAFF.

This clone was counted a single time. V usage is TRBV2 and J usage is TRBJ2-2; D is undetermined. Germline CDR1 and CDR2: SNHLY and FYNNEI. The V end was cut by 6 bases, the J end by 4 bases, with 12 bases between. The length of the CDR3 is 14 residues. CDR3 loop: CASRPSTSTGELFF. The DNA of the CDR3 is TGTGCCAGCAGGCCGTCCACGAGCACCGGGGAGCTGTTTTTT.

The chain links TRBV18 to TRBJ2-2; the match to TRBD1 covers 9 bases. Germline loops: CDR1 KGHSH, CDR2 LQKENI. Trimming took 1 base from V and 2 from J; bases not matched to a gene: 8. This CDR3 has 18 residues. DNA for the CDR3: TGTGCCAGCTCACCACGATTGACAGGGGGGACTAACACCGGGGAGCTGTTTTTT. Residues: CASSPRLTGGTNTGELFF.

V is TRBV7-6 and J is TRBJ2-1; 7 nucleotides agree with TRBD2. The CDR3 has 17 amino acids. Germline CDR1 is SGHVS and CDR2 is FNYEAQ. V dropped 9 bases and J dropped 0; count of bases not matched to a gene: 14. The CDR3 sequence: CARVAAAGDHSYNEQFF. As DNA, the CDR3 is TGTGCCAGGGTCGCAGCTGCGGGGGATCACTCCTACAATGAGCAGTTCTTC. Drawing the rest from reference TRBV7-6 and TRBJ2-1, the complete variable domain is GAGVSQSPRYKVTKRGQDVALRCDPISGHVSLYWYRQALGQGPEFLTYFNYEAQQDKSGLPNDRFSAERPEGSISTLTIQRTEQRDSAMYRCARVAAAGDHSYNEQFFGPGTRLTVL.

The chain is built from TRBV2 and TRBJ1-2, with 9 bases aligning to TRBD1. V trimming: 5 bases; J trimming: 3 bases; junction bases outside the gene matches: 4. This CDR3 region has 14 residues. CDR1 SNHLY and CDR2 FYNNEI come from the germline V gene. The CDR3 is CASSLRTGDYGYTF. The CDR3 region has the DNA TGTGCCAGCAGTTTGAGGACAGGGGACTATGGCTACACCTTC.

The chain uses TRBV28 and TRBJ2-3; 9 nucleotides agree with TRBD2. Trimming at V came to 8 bases and at J to 2 bases, leaving 8 bases not matched to a gene. CDR1 is MDHEN and CDR2 is SYDVKM in the germline V gene. CDR3 length equals 15 residues. In nucleotides, the CDR3 is TGTGCCAGCCGTGGGCTAGCGGGACCCACAGATACGCAGTATTTT. Translating gives CASRGLAGPTDTQYF.

V and J are TRBV5-4 and TRBJ1-1; TRBD1 agrees at 7 bases. The length of the CDR3 is 16 residues. Germline CDR1 SGHNT, CDR2 YYREEE (reference sequence). V lost 1 base, J lost 0 bases, and 6 bases stayed unmatched. The CDR3 nucleotides read TGTGCCAGCAGCTTGCGAGGGACAGCTATGAACACTGAAGCTTTCTTT. Its protein product is CASSLRGTAMNTEAFF.

The chain joins TRBV6-5 to TRBJ1-2; D is perhaps TRBD1 (5 bases). CDR3 length: 14 residues. V dropped 2 bases and J dropped 0 bases, with 7 bases sitting between them. The germline gives CDR1 MNHEY, CDR2 SVGAGI. The chain's CDR3 is CASSYDRTNYGYTF. The CDR3 region has the DNA TGTGCCAGCAGTTACGACAGAACTAACTATGGCTACACCTTC.

This chain's CDR3 is CASSLGTRNNEKLFF. CDR3 nucleotides: TGTGCCAGCAGCTTAGGAACCAGGAATAATGAAAAACTGTTTTTT. The chain joins TRBV7-9 to TRBJ1-4; D ambiguous. The CDR3 has 15 residues. Trimming stripped 1 base from V and 4 bases from J, with 10 bases between. CDR1 SEHNR and CDR2 FQNEAQ come from the germline V gene (reference sequence).

J is TRBJ1-4 and V is TRBV19; 9 bases align to TRBD1. V trimming: 3 bases; J trimming: 6 bases; junction bases outside the gene matches: 2. Germline V gene lookup returns CDR1 LNHDA and CDR2 SQIVND (reference sequence). The CDR3 contains 14 residues. CDR3 coding DNA: TGTGCCAGTAGTATCAGACAGGGGGATGAAAAACTGTTTTTT. Protein product: CASSIRQGDEKLFF. The full variable domain, its missing parts supplied by reference TRBV19 and TRBJ1-4, is DGGITQSPKYLFRKEGQNVTLSCEQNLNHDAMYWYRQDPGQGLRLIYYSQIVNDFQKGDIAEGYSVSREKKESFPLTVTSAQKNPTAFYLCASSIRQGDEKLFFGSGTQLSVL.